These 18 T cell receptor beta chains were sequenced from one sample in a study of T cells after yellow fever vaccination. TCRdb used MiXCR to reprocess the 5' RACE reads, holding one entry per CDR3 protein. The profile covers about 580,000 distinct CDR3 sequences, with less than 20% appearing a single time and 17% taken by the ten largest. The sample in question was PBMCs, obtained less than 6 days after the first yellow fever vaccination. Receptor source: a man younger than 35 who received the YFV17D yellow fever vaccine.

This clonotype came up a few times. The chain links TRBV6-5 to TRBJ2-5; TRBD1 is a possible D gene (6 bases). This CDR3 spans 15 amino acids. Germline assignment: CDR1 MNHEY and CDR2 SVGAGI. V was pared by 4 bases and J by 4 bases, with 16 bases between. The DNA for the CDR3 is TGTGCCAGCAGTTCTTGGGACACAAAAGGAGAGACCCAGTACTTC. Its translation is CASSSWDTKGETQYF.

The chain has TRBV5-1 and TRBJ2-5; weak D call: TRBD1 (7 bases). CDR1 and CDR2 from the germline V gene are SGHRS and YFSETQ. The CDR3 runs 12 residues. With 6 bases removed from V and 7 bases from J, the gap between germline ends came to 13 bases. The CDR3 sequence is CASTGGSRTQYF. For the CDR3, the DNA is TGCGCCAGCACAGGGGGGAGTAGGACCCAGTACTTC.

The chain combines TRBV16 with TRBJ2-7; the D call may be TRBD1 or TRBD2 (6 bases each). V lost 5 bases and J 3 bases, leaving 14 bases between the germline ends. Germline V gene lookup returns CDR1 KGHSY and CDR2 FQNENV. The CDR3 length is 14 residues. The CDR3 spells CASSRGARGYEQYF. DNA for the CDR3: TGTGCCAGCAGCAGGGGGGCCCGAGGCTACGAGCAGTACTTC.

This clonotype has only a few counts. In DNA form, the CDR3 reads TGTGCCAGCAGCTTAGTTGGACTAGCGGGGAACTTGTGGTACTTC. Amino acid sequence: CASSLVGLAGNLWYF. The V call is TRBV7-9, the J call TRBJ2-5; TRBD2 aligns across 12 bases. CDR1 SEHNR and CDR2 FQNEAQ come from the germline V gene (reference sequence). The V gene end was trimmed by 1 base and the J gene end by 13 bases; junction bases not matched to a gene: 10. This CDR3 has 15 residues.

J is TRBJ2-7 and V is TRBV6-2 or TRBV6-3; possibly TRBD2 for D (5 bases). Trimming removed 3 bases at V and 4 bases at J, with 13 bases between. Germline loops: CDR1 MNHEY, CDR2 SVGEGT. The length of the CDR3 is 14 residues. The CDR3 DNA sequence: TGTGCCAGCAGTTATGTCGGCGGGTGGTACGAGCAGTACTTC. Translated, it gives CASSYVGGWYEQYF.

This clonotype was detected only a few times. The V gene is TRBV7-8, the J gene TRBJ2-3; TRBD2 agrees at 8 bases. CDR3 length equals 17 residues. Looked up from germline, CDR1 is SGHVS and CDR2 is FQNEAQ. Losses at the gene ends were 7 bases for V and 2 bases for J; bases not matched to a gene: 14. The CDR3 region is CASTVIKRGPLTDTQYF. The CDR3 DNA reads TGTGCCAGCACCGTAATTAAGCGGGGGCCCCTCACAGATACGCAGTATTTT.

The rearrangement uses TRBV20-1 and TRBJ2-1; D is uncertain. Germline-derived CDR1 and CDR2 are DFQATT and SNEGSKA (reference sequence). This CDR3 contains 11 residues. V dropped 4 bases and J dropped 7 bases, with 8 bases sitting between them. CDR3 coding DNA: TGCAGTGCTAATTATGAGAATGAGCAGTTCTTC. Translation: CSANYENEQFF.

This clonotype was seen a few times. V and J are TRBV7-2 and TRBJ1-5; 7 nucleotides agree with TRBD1. J lost 5 bases, V lost 7 bases, and 5 bases had no gene match. Per the germline V gene, CDR1 is SGHTA and CDR2 is FQGNSA. The CDR3 contains 13 residues. This chain's CDR3 is CASTRDRDQPQHF. Written as DNA, the CDR3 is TGTGCCAGCACCCGGGACAGAGATCAGCCCCAGCATTTT.

This clonotype occurred a few times. This chain uses TRBV5-1 with TRBJ1-4; 10 nucleotides agree with TRBD1. V lost 4 bases, J lost 7 bases, and 10 bases stayed unmatched. This CDR3 contains 16 residues. CDR1 is SGHRS and CDR2 is YFSETQ in the germline V gene. The CDR3 DNA is TGCGCCAGCAGCACGGGACAGGGGACCGTGGGTGAAAAACTGTTTTTT. It encodes CASSTGQGTVGEKLFF.

The CDR3 spells CAISGSGLDDSPLHF. For the CDR3, the DNA is TGTGCCATCAGTGGTTCTGGGCTAGATGATTCACCCCTCCACTTT. This rearrangement joins TRBV10-3 to TRBJ1-6; no clear D. V lost 4 bases and J 8 bases, leaving 15 bases between the germline ends. Germline CDR1 and CDR2: ENHRY and SYGVKD. CDR3 size: 15 residues.

This clonotype was seen a handful of times. This chain's CDR3 is CAISEGFFYNEQFF. CDR3 sequence (DNA): TGTGCCATCAGCGAGGGATTCTTCTACAATGAGCAGTTCTTC. The V and J genes are TRBV10-3 and TRBJ2-1, with D tentatively TRBD2 (5 bases). The CDR3 sequence is 14 residues long. CDR1 ENHRY and CDR2 SYGVKD come from the germline V gene. Between the trimmed V and J ends, which lost 6 bases and 3 bases, there was a span of 12 bases.

The chain joins TRBV2 to TRBJ1-4; D may be TRBD1 (6 bases). Germline V CDR1 and CDR2: SNHLY, FYNNEI. The CDR3 extends over 14 amino acids. V was pared by 2 bases and J by 9 bases, with 13 bases between. Here the CDR3 reads CASSERQGKKKLFF. The CDR3 nucleotides are TGTGCCAGCAGTGAACGGCAGGGGAAGAAAAAACTGTTTTTT.

This clonotype was found a few times. The chain recombines TRBV10-3 with TRBJ2-5, with 7 bases matching TRBD1. This CDR3 comprises 14 residues. With V trimmed by 0 bases and J by 4 bases, 2 bases remained unmatched. From germline, CDR1 is ENHRY and CDR2 SYGVKD. The CDR3 is CAISESPGGETQYF. Written as DNA, the CDR3 is TGTGCCATCAGTGAGTCGCCAGGGGGAGAGACCCAGTACTTC.

V and J are TRBV7-9 and TRBJ2-5; D call uncertain. V was shortened by 6 bases and J by 6 bases, with 11 bases between the two germline ends. CDR1 and CDR2 from the germline V gene are SEHNR and FQNEAQ (reference sequence). This CDR3 comprises 12 residues. CDR3 nucleotides: TGTGCCAGCAGTACGCTTATGCAGACCCAGTACTTC. Amino acids: CASSTLMQTQYF.

The chain joins TRBV10-3 to TRBJ2-2; D gene ambiguous. V lost 1 base, J lost 2 bases, and 11 bases lay in between. This CDR3 is 16 amino acids long. CDR1 and CDR2 (germline): ENHRY, SYGVKD. The CDR3 loop reads CAISEFTRINTGELFF. DNA for the CDR3: TGTGCCATCAGTGAGTTTACGCGAATCAACACCGGGGAGCTGTTTTTT.

The chain uses TRBV12-3 or TRBV12-4 and TRBJ1-2, with a weak D call TRBD1 (6 bases). The V end was cut by 6 bases, the J end by 8 bases, with 10 bases between. The CDR3 sequence is 11 residues long. For the CDR3, the DNA is TGTGCCAGCAGCTACAGGGCGGGCTACACCTTC. It codes for CASSYRAGYTF.

This chain uses TRBV4-2 with TRBJ2-3; 9 bases agree with TRBD2. Germline loops: CDR1 LGHNA, CDR2 YNFKEQ. The CDR3 extends over 17 amino acids. The junction had 8 bases not matched to a gene; V was cut back by 1 base and J by 3 bases. CDR3 DNA sequence: TGTGCCAGCAGCCAAGGCCAGCTAGCGGGGTGGACAGATACGCAGTATTTT. The encoded protein is CASSQGQLAGWTDTQYF.

In this sample, this clonotype turned up many times. CDR3 bases: TGTGCCACCAGCAGACAGGGTACCTACAATGAGCAGTTCTTC. Translating it yields CATSRQGTYNEQFF. This chain connects TRBV15 to TRBJ2-1, with D perhaps TRBD1 (5 bases). Trimming removed 2 bases at V and 2 bases at J, with 7 bases between. The CDR3 spans 14 residues. CDR1 and CDR2 (germline): LNHNV, YYDKDF (reference sequence).